These 14 T cell receptor beta chains were all obtained from the same sample, sequenced in a study of early T cells in non-severe SARS-CoV-2 infection. In TCRdb, the 5' RACE reads were re-called with MiXCR into one record per CDR3 protein. This table holds 70,000 to 90,000 distinct CDR3 sequences, approximately 15% found once. The sample was whole blood. These TCRs come from an adult who was a healthcare worker with PCR-confirmed SARS-CoV-2 infection or an uninfected control (not recorded which).

The chain links TRBV9 to TRBJ2-3; D is unresolved. Germline lookup yields CDR1 SGDLS and CDR2 YYNGEE. The CDR3 has 15 residues. V gave up 0 bases and J gave up 2 bases, with 10 bases separating them. CDR3 sequence: CASSVEDHPTDTQYF. Written as DNA, the CDR3 is TGTGCCAGCAGCGTAGAGGACCACCCCACAGATACGCAGTATTTT.

This clonotype was detected only a few times. The chain joins TRBV11-2 to TRBJ2-1, with 8 bases fitting TRBD2. The V gene's germline CDR1 is SGHAT and CDR2 FQNNGV. The CDR3 loop spans 15 amino acids. The V and J ends lost 3 bases and 6 bases, in that order; junction bases with no gene match: 7. In nucleotides, the CDR3 is TGTGCCAGCAGCTTTGCAGAAGCGGGAGTCAATGAGCAGTTCTTC. Protein sequence: CASSFAEAGVNEQFF.

This clonotype was seen only a few times. This rearrangement joins TRBV7-8 to TRBJ2-7; tentatively, D is TRBD1 or TRBD2 (5 bases each). The CDR3 is 16 residues long. Trimming removed 5 bases from V and 2 bases from J, with 19 bases in between. In germline, CDR1 is SGHVS, CDR2 FQNEAQ. The CDR3 nucleotides read TGTGCCAGCAGCCTTACCGCGGGCCGGGGCGCCTACGAGCAGTACTTC. Translated: CASSLTAGRGAYEQYF.

In its sample, this clonotype was seen a few times. The CDR3 region is CSGPRGQGVWEQYF. DNA of the CDR3: TGCAGCGGACCACGTGGGCAGGGAGTTTGGGAGCAGTACTTC. The chain joins TRBV29-1 to TRBJ2-7; D tentatively fits TRBD1 or TRBD2 (5 bases each). V lost 7 bases and J lost 7, with 23 bases in between. The CDR3 sequence is 14 residues long. From germline, CDR1 is SQVTM and CDR2 ANQGSEA.

The chain uses TRBV11-2 and TRBJ2-5; tentatively, D is TRBD1 or TRBD2 (6 bases each). This CDR3 spans 16 amino acids. V was clipped by 4 bases and J by 5 bases, with 20 bases between them. Germline V CDR1 and CDR2: SGHAT, FQNNGV. DNA for the CDR3: TGTGCCAGCAGCTCCCGGGGGCGGGATAGATTTGAGACCCAGTACTTC. This gives the protein CASSSRGRDRFETQYF. Full variable domain (remainder filled in from reference TRBV11-2 and TRBJ2-5): EAGVAQSPRYKIIEKRQSVAFWCNPISGHATLYWYQQILGQGPKLLIQFQNNGVVDDSQLPKDRFSAERLKGVDSTLKIQPAKLEDSAVYLCASSSRGRDRFETQYFGPGTRLLVL.

This clonotype has only a few counts. The rearrangement links TRBV6-2 or TRBV6-3 to TRBJ1-5; D is possibly TRBD1 (5 bases). The CDR3 loop spans 18 amino acids. Trimming cost V 0 bases and J 2 bases, with 17 bases left between them. Germline loops: CDR1 MNHEY, CDR2 SVGEGT. The CDR3 nucleotides read TGTGCCAGCAGTTACTCGTTTCTTCCAGGGAGGGGCAATCAGCCCCAGCATTTT. Its translation is CASSYSFLPGRGNQPQHF.

V and J are TRBV4-1 and TRBJ2-2; no firm D call. This CDR3 region has 12 residues. V was pared by 1 base and J by 6 bases, with 3 bases between. CDR1 MGHRA and CDR2 YSYEKL come from the germline V gene. Written as DNA, the CDR3 is TGCGCCAGCAGCCAAGTGTCCGGGGAGCTGTTTTTT. This encodes CASSQVSGELFF.

This clonotype was seen only a few times. The junction differs from germline at one of its ends, possibly a read error. The rearrangement links TRBV7-9 to TRBJ1-3; D is unclear. Germline CDR1 is SEHNR and CDR2 is FQNEAQ (reference sequence). The CDR3 runs 15 residues. In nucleotides, the CDR3 is TGTGCCAGCAGCCCTCGACGCACCTCTGAAAACACCATATATTTT. Its translation is CASSPRRTSENTIYF.

The V gene is TRBV28, the J gene TRBJ2-2, with 8 bases lining up with TRBD1. This CDR3 contains 15 residues. Per germline, CDR1 MDHEN and CDR2 SYDVKM. After removal of 8 bases from V and 5 bases from J, the junction contained 10 bases not matched to a gene. The CDR3 coding sequence is TGTGCCAGCTCGATTGGGGACAGGAAGACCGGGGAGCTGTTTTTT. This sequence encodes CASSIGDRKTGELFF.

The CDR3 loop is CASSLGTENYGYTF. DNA of the CDR3: TGTGCCAGCAGCTTAGGGACAGAGAACTATGGCTACACCTTC. The J gene is TRBJ1-2, the V gene TRBV7-2; maybe TRBD1 (6 bases). V was trimmed by 1 base and J by 2 bases, leaving 8 bases between them. CDR3 length: 14 amino acids. CDR1 is SGHTA, CDR2 FQGNSA, per germline.

This clonotype was observed at least ten times. The chain is built from TRBV18 and TRBJ2-1, with D possibly TRBD2 on 6 matching bases. The CDR3 is 16 residues long. CDR1 is KGHSH and CDR2 is LQKENI in the germline V gene. The V end lost 3 bases, the J end lost 0 bases, and 12 bases lay between the germline ends. CDR3 nucleotides: TGTGCCAGCTCACCTGCGGGATTGAGCTCCTACAATGAGCAGTTCTTC. This codes for CASSPAGLSSYNEQFF.

The V call is TRBV5-1, the J call TRBJ1-1; the match to TRBD1 covers 7 bases. Germline lookup yields CDR1 SGHRS and CDR2 YFSETQ. V gave up 3 bases and J gave up 6 bases; unmatched junction bases: 2. The CDR3 sequence is 12 residues long. As DNA, the CDR3 is TGCGCCAGCAGCTCAGGACAGGCTGAAGCTTTCTTT. It codes for CASSSGQAEAFF.

This clonotype was detected only a few times. The chain links TRBV9 to TRBJ2-1, with 12 bases identical to TRBD2. J was trimmed by 0 bases and V by 4 bases; bases with no gene match: 14. This CDR3 is built from 20 residues. The germline V gene has CDR1 SGDLS and CDR2 YYNGEE. The CDR3 DNA reads TGTGCCAGCAGCCCCGACCTTACTAGCGGGAGGACGAGCTCCTACAATGAGCAGTTCTTC. It yields the protein CASSPDLTSGRTSSYNEQFF.

The V gene is TRBV12-3 or TRBV12-4, the J gene TRBJ2-1, with D perhaps being TRBD1 or TRBD2 (5 bases each). Trimming left V 3 bases short and J 4 bases short, with 13 bases between. The CDR3 extends over 15 amino acids. CDR3 nucleotide sequence: TGTGCCAGCAGTTTGAGGGGCCTGGGGTACAATGAGCAGTTCTTC. Residues: CASSLRGLGYNEQFF.